This entry is about one TCR beta chain. The data were taken from a study of blood T cell repertoires in COVID-19. Study-level information: Acute-phase and convalescent COVID-19 samples originated in the United States, Italy and Spain. PBMCs, B-cell-depleted T cells, or T cells provided the cDNA or gDNA that made up the material.

As handled by the study authors: Reference gene primer amplification in the assay estimated nucleated cell counts. The table came from immunoSEQ multiplex PCR; TCRdb's copy has only in-frame clones and leaves some out. V and J calls plus clone size are reproduced from that table; the DNA served to infer D and trimming. Here the sample spans 250,000 to 300,000 clones, under 90% being singletons. Per the germline V gene, CDR1 is SGDLS and CDR2 is YYNGEE. Trimming took off 0 bases at V and 6 bases at J, with 9 bases between the two ends. This CDR3 comprises 13 residues. The chain carries TRBV9 and TRBJ1-1; D not certain. The origin of this receptor is a woman under 30 with acute or convalescent COVID-19. Sequenced input: peripheral blood. CDR3 in DNA: TGTGCCAGCAGCGTAGACGGTGGGCCTGAAGCTTTCTTT. Encoded protein: CASSVDGGPEAFF.